The rows below give T cell receptor beta chains drawn from one sample of a study of T cell responses to AZD1222 COVID-19 vaccine. The method was immunoSEQ multiplex PCR; TCRdb's version includes in-frame clones alone and lacks a portion of them. The sample shows 95,000 to 110,000 clones, over 90% of them seen only once. Specimen: peripheral blood, collected on day 0 of AZD1222 vaccination. The receptors originated from an adult in good health. Both conserved end residues are part of each CDR3. The D gene is left open where the match is weak. A row's size may be missing; if present it is once, few, many or a size class.

J | V | size | D | DNA | CDR3
TRBJ2-5 | TRBV18 | NA | NA | TGTGCCAGCTCAGCGCCGACTCAAGAGACCCAGTACTTC | CASSAPTQETQYF
TRBJ2-1 | TRBV28 | NA | NA | TGTGCCAGCAGTTTATTGGGTGACAATGAGCAGTTCTTC | CASSLLGDNEQFF
TRBJ1-4 | TRBV18 | NA | NA | TGTGCCAGCTCACCCCGAGCAACTAATGAAAAACTGTTTTTT | CASSPRATNEKLFF
TRBJ1-2 | TRBV3-1/TRBV3-2 | NA | NA | TGTGCCAGCAGCCAAACCACCTATGGCTACACCTTC | CASSQTTYGYTF
TRBJ2-2 | TRBV15 | NA | NA | TGTGCCACCAGCTTAGGGATAGCGGCCGGGGAGCTGTTTTTT | CATSLGIAAGELFF
TRBJ2-7 | TRBV10-3 | NA | NA | TGTGCCGCCCAGAGGCAGGAGTACTACGAGCAGTACTTC | CAAQRQEYYEQYF
TRBJ2-1 | TRBV28 | once | NA | TGTGCCAGCAGTTTACGGGGGGCCCCGGGGGGAAATGAGCAGTTCTTC | CASSLRGAPGGNEQFF
TRBJ1-6 | TRBV30 | once | NA | TGTGCCTGGAAGGGACACGGGCATTCACCCCTCCACTTT | CAWKGHGHSPLHF
TRBJ2-2 | TRBV19 | NA | TRBD1 | TGTGCCAGTAGTAGAGGGACAGGGGGCACCGGGGAGCTGTTTTTT | CASSRGTGGTGELFF
TRBJ2-2 | TRBV6-5 | few | TRBD2 | TGTGCCAGCAGTCAACTAGCGGGAGGGCCCGGGGAGCTGTTTTTT | CASSQLAGGPGELFF
TRBJ2-7 | TRBV30 | NA | NA | TGTGCCTGGAGTAATAACCCACGGCCTTACGAGCAGTACTTC | CAWSNNPRPYEQYF
TRBJ2-2 | TRBV7-9 | NA | NA | TGTGCCAGCAGCACCGGTACCGGGGAGCTGTTTTTT | CASSTGTGELFF
TRBJ1-3 | TRBV7-9 | NA | NA | TGTGCCAGCACCTTAACCCCGATCTCTGGAAACACCATATATTTT | CASTLTPISGNTIYF
TRBJ1-5 | TRBV2 | NA | NA | TGTGCCAGCAGTGCACCTAGCAATCAGCCCCAGCATTTT | CASSAPSNQPQHF
TRBJ2-5 | TRBV5-1 | once | TRBD1 | TGCGCCAGCAGCGTTAATACAGGGGAAGAGACCCAGTACTTC | CASSVNTGEETQYF
TRBJ2-3 | TRBV29-1 | once | TRBD2 | TGCAGCGTTGAGATGTGGCGGGAGAGCACAGATACGCAGTATTTT | CSVEMWRESTDTQYF
TRBJ2-5 | TRBV5-1 | NA | NA | TGCGCCAGCAGCTTGGCTCTTGGGCTTATTCGGGAGACCCAGTACTTC | CASSLALGLIRETQYF
TRBJ2-1 | TRBV4-2 | NA | TRBD2 | TGTGCCAGCAGCCCCGGACCAACTAGCGGGGCCTACAATGAGCAGTTCTTC | CASSPGPTSGAYNEQFF
TRBJ2-2 | TRBV6-5 | NA | NA | TGTGCCAGCAGTTACTCGAGAGTTCACGGGGAGCTGTTTTTT | CASSYSRVHGELFF
TRBJ1-4 | TRBV7-9 | NA | NA | TGTGCCAGCAGCCAGGACGGGCGTCAAGAAAAACTGTTTTTT | CASSQDGRQEKLFF
TRBJ1-2 | TRBV6-2/TRBV6-3 | NA | TRBD1 | TGTGCCAGCAGTCAACCCGGGACAGGCAACTATGGCTACACCTTC | CASSQPGTGNYGYTF
TRBJ2-1 | TRBV6-5 | NA | NA | TGTGCCAGCAGTTACGGGAATGAGCAGTTCTTC | CASSYGNEQFF
TRBJ1-5 | TRBV19 | NA | NA | TGTGCCAGTAGTATAGGTCAGGGAGAGCAGCCCCAGCATTTT | CASSIGQGEQPQHF
TRBJ1-6 | TRBV19 | NA | TRBD1 | TGTGCCAGTAGTATCGGACAGGGAACGTCCTATAATTCACCCCTCCACTTT | CASSIGQGTSYNSPLHF
TRBJ2-7 | TRBV29-1 | NA | TRBD2 | TGCAGCGTTGTCACTAGCGGGAGTTTAGCCTACGAGCAGTACTTC | CSVVTSGSLAYEQYF
TRBJ1-5 | TRBV28 | NA | NA | TGTGCCAGCAGTGCAAACAGGGACGGACAGCCCCAGCATTTT | CASSANRDGQPQHF
TRBJ2-7 | TRBV5-1 | NA | TRBD2 | TGCGCCAGCAGCCCTGCTAGCGGGAGAGTGTACGAGCAGTACTTC | CASSPASGRVYEQYF
TRBJ1-4 | TRBV5-4 | NA | NA | TGTGCCAGCAGCTTGTACGCAGATGAAAAACTGTTTTTT | CASSLYADEKLFF
TRBJ2-7 | TRBV29-1 | once | NA | TGCAGCGTCGGGGGTGTAGTGAACCATTTGAACTACGAGCAGTACTTC | CSVGGVVNHLNYEQYF
TRBJ2-2 | TRBV3-1/TRBV3-2 | NA | NA | TGTGCCAGCAGCCAACTCCGTTGGGAGCTGTTTTTT | CASSQLRWELFF
TRBJ1-5 | TRBV5-1 | NA | NA | TGCGCCAGCAGCGTTCAGCCGGGGACATTGGAACCCCAGCATTTT | CASSVQPGTLEPQHF
TRBJ1-1 | TRBV19 | NA | TRBD1 | TGTGCCAGTAGTATGGTACAGGGGGCCACTGAAGCTTTCTTT | CASSMVQGATEAFF
TRBJ2-7 | TRBV6-5 | once | TRBD2 | TGTGCCAGCACCCTAGCGGGGGACGAGCAGTACTTC | CASTLAGDEQYF
TRBJ2-1 | TRBV15 | NA | NA | TGTGCCACCAGCAGAGGCGCAGGGAACGAGCAGTTCTTC | CATSRGAGNEQFF
TRBJ2-3 | TRBV9 | NA | NA | TGTGCCAGCAGCGTAGGCCTCGAAAATACGCAGTATTTT | CASSVGLENTQYF
TRBJ2-7 | TRBV5-6 | NA | NA | TGTGCCAGCAAGATGTGGCAGCTCTACGAGCAGTACTTC | CASKMWQLYEQYF
TRBJ2-3 | TRBV14 | NA | NA | TGTGCCAGCAGCCAGGGCCTCACAGATACGCAGTATTTT | CASSQGLTDTQYF
TRBJ1-5 | TRBV29-1 | NA | NA | TGCAGCGTTGAAATGGGGACTGGGCTATTAGATCAGCCCCAGCATTTT | CSVEMGTGLLDQPQHF
TRBJ2-2 | TRBV5-1 | NA | NA | TGCGCCAGCAGCTTGAGGCAGGACTACACCGGGGAGCTGTTTTTT | CASSLRQDYTGELFF
TRBJ1-1 | TRBV2 | NA | NA | TGTGCCAGCGCGAGACAGACGAACACTGAAGCTTTCTTT | CASARQTNTEAFF
TRBJ2-1 | TRBV5-5 | once | TRBD2 | TGTGCCAGCAGCTTAGGTCTAGCGGGAGTCAATGAGCAGTTCTTC | CASSLGLAGVNEQFF
TRBJ1-6 | TRBV5-1 | NA | NA | TGCGCCAGCAGCCCCTCGGGTCCGCCAAATTCACCCCTCCACTTT | CASSPSGPPNSPLHF
TRBJ1-4 | TRBV6-5 | NA | NA | TGTGCCAGCAGTTACTCCGGGGGGTCGACTAATGAAAAACTGTTTTTT | CASSYSGGSTNEKLFF
TRBJ2-1 | TRBV7-2 | NA | NA | TGTGCCAGCAGCTTATACCAGGCGGGTGAGCAGTTCTTC | CASSLYQAGEQFF
TRBJ1-2 | TRBV24-1 | NA | TRBD1 | TGTGCCACCAGTGACCTTGGGACAGCGTATGGCTACACCTTC | CATSDLGTAYGYTF
TRBJ2-7 | TRBV6-5 | once | TRBD2 | TGTGCCAGCAGTCGAAGGACGGCCCCGGGAGGTGAGCAGTACTTC | CASSRRTAPGGEQYF
TRBJ2-3 | TRBV12-3/TRBV12-4 | NA | NA | TGTGCCAGCAGGGCAGGGGGGGATACGCAGTATTTT | CASRAGGDTQYF
TRBJ2-7 | TRBV6-2/TRBV6-3 | NA | NA | TGTGCCAGCAGTTACAACTACGAGCAGTACTTC | CASSYNYEQYF
TRBJ2-3 | TRBV6-4 | NA | NA | TGTGCCAGCAGTGAAGGCGGGAGCACAGATACGCAGTATTTT | CASSEGGSTDTQYF
TRBJ1-3 | TRBV4-2 | NA | TRBD1 | TGTGCCAGCAGCCAAGCGGGACAGGTCAGCTCTGGAAACACCATATATTTT | CASSQAGQVSSGNTIYF
TRBJ2-1 | TRBV7-2 | once | TRBD1 | TGTGCCAGCAGCTTGGGACAGGGCCGGTTGCAGTTCTTC | CASSLGQGRLQFF
TRBJ1-5 | TRBV6-5 | NA | TRBD1 | TGTGCCAGCAGTCGGGACAGGGTAAGCAATCAGCCCCAGCATTTT | CASSRDRVSNQPQHF
TRBJ1-5 | TRBV28 | NA | TRBD1 | TGTGCCAGCAGTTTCGGGACAGGGCATAGCAATCAGCCCCAGCATTTT | CASSFGTGHSNQPQHF
TRBJ2-1 | TRBV4-2 | few | NA | TGTGCCAGCAGCCTCGTCGGCGGCCGCGGGGCCTACAATGAGCAGTTCTTC | CASSLVGGRGAYNEQFF